What follows are 16 T cell receptor beta chains derived from one specimen sequenced in a study of T cell responses to AZD1222 COVID-19 vaccine. Repertoires were generated with immunoSEQ multiplex PCR, while TCRdb's copy carries only in-frame clones and drops some. The data hold around 150,000 clones, with roughly 90% observed a single time. Sequenced material: peripheral blood, taken 28 days after the second AZD1222 dose. The receptors were gathered from an adult who received the AZD1222 COVID-19 vaccine.

The chain has TRBV7-8 and TRBJ1-5; D is unresolved. V was trimmed by 1 base and J by 4 bases, leaving 11 bases between them. This CDR3 is 15 amino acids long. Germline lookup yields CDR1 SGHVS and CDR2 FQNEAQ. The CDR3 here is CASSLGLLRNQPQHF. The CDR3 DNA reads as TGTGCCAGCAGCTTAGGTTTGCTGCGTAATCAGCCCCAGCATTTT. Supplemented by reference TRBV7-8 and TRBJ1-5, the full variable domain reads GAGVSQSPRYKVAKRGQDVALRCDPISGHVSLFWYQQALGQGPEFLTYFQNEAQLDKSGLPSDRFFAERPEGSVSTLKIQRTQQEDSAVYLCASSLGLLRNQPQHFGDGTRLSIL.

The rearrangement uses TRBV5-4 and TRBJ2-7; 7 bases align to TRBD1. The germline gives CDR1 SGHNT, CDR2 YYREEE (reference sequence). V shed 3 bases and J 0 bases; nucleotides not matched to a gene: 6. The CDR3 is 15 amino acids. The CDR3 here is CASSSRDRSSYEQYF. The CDR3 bases are TGTGCCAGCAGCTCACGGGACAGAAGCTCCTACGAGCAGTACTTC.

The chain is built from TRBV29-1 and TRBJ1-3, with D unresolved. CDR3 length: 14 residues. The germline V and J ends were trimmed by 3 bases and 0 bases, with 9 bases remaining between them. Germline CDR1 is SQVTM and CDR2 is ANQGSEA. The CDR3 reads CSVERANSGNTIYF. The CDR3 DNA reads as TGCAGCGTTGAGAGGGCCAACTCTGGAAACACCATATATTTT. Full variable domain (missing parts from reference TRBV29-1 and TRBJ1-3): SAVISQKPSRDICQRGTSLTIQCQVDSQVTMMFWYRQQPGQSLTLIATANQGSEATYESGFVIDKFPISRPNLTFSTLTVSNMSPEDSSIYLCSVERANSGNTIYFGEGSWLTVV.

Here the CDR3 DNA reads TGCGCCAGCAGCTATGAGCGGGGGTCCACAGATACGCAGTATTTT. It encodes CASSYERGSTDTQYF. V usage is TRBV5-1 and J usage is TRBJ2-3; 8 bases are shared with TRBD2. V lost 3 bases, J lost 2 bases, and 5 bases stayed unmatched. CDR1 is SGHRS, CDR2 YFSETQ, per germline. The CDR3 sequence is 15 residues long. The whole variable domain, remainder taken from reference TRBV5-1 and TRBJ2-3, is KAGVTQTPRYLIKTRGQQVTLSCSPISGHRSVSWYQQTPGQGLQFLFEYFSETQRNKGNFPGRFSGRQFSNSRSEMNVSTLELGDSALYLCASSYERGSTDTQYFGPGTRLTVL.

CDR3 loop: CASSEGGTVPEAFF. The DNA of the CDR3 is TGTGCCAGCAGCGAGGGGGGGACAGTTCCTGAAGCTTTCTTT. The chain is built from TRBV9 and TRBJ1-1; 7 positions agree with TRBD1. The CDR3 length is 14 residues. Trimming cost V 3 bases and J 6 bases; bases outside gene matches: 8. Germline-derived CDR1 and CDR2 are SGDLS and YYNGEE.

This sequence joins TRBV10-1 and TRBJ2-7; possibly TRBD1 for D (5 bases). The CDR3 loop spans 16 amino acids. CDR1 and CDR2 (germline): WNHNN, SYGVQD (reference sequence). The V gene lost 3 bases and the J gene lost 3 bases, with 18 bases spanning the gap. The CDR3 sequence: CASSDSPGYGYYEQYF. The CDR3 DNA follows: TGCGCCAGCAGTGACTCTCCAGGGTACGGTTACTACGAGCAGTACTTC.

The chain uses TRBV2 and TRBJ1-2; tentatively, D is TRBD1 (5 bases). This CDR3 has 14 amino acids. The V end was cut by 8 bases, the J end by 7 bases, with 20 bases between. Looked up from germline, CDR1 is SNHLY and CDR2 is FYNNEI. The CDR3 DNA reads as TGTGCCAGCTCGCGAACATACCGGGACGGTGGCTACACCTTC. It encodes CASSRTYRDGGYTF.

The V gene is TRBV15, the J gene TRBJ2-2; 10 positions agree with TRBD1. This CDR3 has 18 amino acids. Germline V CDR1 and CDR2: LNHNV, YYDKDF (reference sequence). V lost 2 bases, J lost 6 bases, and 12 bases stayed unmatched. CDR3 in DNA: TGTGCCACCAGCAGATCGGTGGATGGGACAGGGGTCTCCGGGGAGCTGTTTTTT. As protein: CATSRSVDGTGVSGELFF.

The gene calls are TRBV28 and TRBJ1-4; 8 positions agree with TRBD1. V was pared by 4 bases and J by 8 bases, with 12 bases of the junction left unmatched. Germline CDR1 reads MDHEN; CDR2 reads SYDVKM. There are 16 residues in the CDR3. The CDR3 bases are TGTGCCAGCAGTTCCGCCGACAGGGGTTTCTACGAAAAACTGTTTTTT. Its translation is CASSSADRGFYEKLFF.

The table lists this clone with a count of one. The V call is TRBV2, the J call TRBJ1-3; 10 bases map to TRBD1. J lost 3 bases, V lost 9 bases, and 11 bases had no gene match. Germline assignment: CDR1 SNHLY and CDR2 FYNNEI. This CDR3 has 16 amino acids. CDR3 coding DNA: TGTGCCAGGGACCGGGACAGGGGAAAAGGTGGAAACACCATATATTTT. It codes for CARDRDRGKGGNTIYF.

The chain couples TRBV7-3 to TRBJ2-7; TRBD2 matches at 9 bases. There are 16 residues in the CDR3. Trimming cost V 5 bases and J 3 bases; bases outside gene matches: 11. Germline V lookup: CDR1 SGHTA, CDR2 FQGTGA. CDR3 in amino acids: CASSLSSGDPFYEQYF. CDR3 sequence (DNA): TGTGCCAGCAGCCTTTCTAGCGGGGACCCGTTCTACGAGCAGTACTTC.

The rearrangement joins TRBV18 to TRBJ1-1, with D hard to call. This CDR3 spans 16 amino acids. The V end lost 5 bases, the J end lost 5 bases, and 21 bases lay between the germline ends. Germline V gene data show CDR1 as KGHSH and CDR2 as LQKENI. The CDR3 coding sequence is TGTGCCAGCTCATCCCTTGGGAGGACGGTTGGGACTGAAGCTTTCTTT. It encodes CASSSLGRTVGTEAFF.

The chain employs TRBV25-1 and TRBJ1-1; D unclear. Between the trimmed V and J ends, which lost 2 bases and 2 bases, there was a span of 12 bases. The CDR3 has 15 residues. CDR1 and CDR2 (germline): MGHDK, SYGVNS. This CDR3 reads CASSEPQVGNTEAFF. CDR3 sequence (DNA): TGTGCCAGCAGTGAACCTCAGGTTGGAAACACTGAAGCTTTCTTT.

V and J are TRBV7-9 and TRBJ1-2, with D perhaps TRBD1 (5 bases). Trimming removed 3 bases from V and 1 base from J, with 12 bases in between. From germline, CDR1 is SEHNR and CDR2 FQNEAQ (reference sequence). The CDR3 has 15 amino acids. The CDR3 sequence is CASSLGRGVNYGYTF. Here the CDR3 DNA reads TGTGCCAGCAGCTTGGGACGAGGGGTTAACTATGGCTACACCTTC.

This clone was seen just once. The chain has TRBV5-1 and TRBJ1-1; no reliable D call. V was trimmed by 3 bases and J by 9 bases, leaving 12 bases between them. Germline V gives CDR1 SGHRS, CDR2 YFSETQ. The length of the CDR3 is 12 residues. The CDR3 sequence: CASSWTGEQAFF. The DNA for the CDR3 is TGCGCCAGCAGCTGGACCGGGGAGCAAGCTTTCTTT. The whole variable domain, remainder taken from reference TRBV5-1 and TRBJ1-1, is KAGVTQTPRYLIKTRGQQVTLSCSPISGHRSVSWYQQTPGQGLQFLFEYFSETQRNKGNFPGRFSGRQFSNSRSEMNVSTLELGDSALYLCASSWTGEQAFFGQGTRLTVV.

The rearrangement joins TRBV27 to TRBJ1-3, with D unclear. CDR1 is MNHEY, CDR2 SMNVEV, per germline (reference sequence). The CDR3 spans 13 residues. Trimming shortened V by 6 bases and J by 0 bases, and 6 bases separated the two germline ends. CDR3 loop: CASRANSGNTIYF. The CDR3 bases are TGTGCCAGCAGGGCCAACTCTGGAAACACCATATATTTT.